This T cell receptor (beta chain) was sequenced for a study of T-cell memory formation after mild COVID-19. TCRdb called the 5' RACE reads again in MiXCR, with one record for every CDR3 protein. Here the sample spans just under 550,000 distinct CDR3 sequences, just over 20% being singletons. Trimming shortened V by 3 bases and J by 0 bases, and 6 bases separated the two germline ends. Germline V gene sequence: CDR1 SNHLY, CDR2 FYNNEI. This CDR3 has 14 residues. Material for sequencing was PBMCs or a T cell subset sorted from them (not recorded which). The sequence derives from an adult woman who had mild COVID-19 (a few samples of this study predate the infection). Cell type and time point are not known. The chain uses TRBV2 and TRBJ2-1; tentative D call: TRBD1 (6 bases). The CDR3 sequence is CASSEDSSYNEQFF. CDR3 nucleotide sequence: TGTGCCAGCAGTGAGGACAGCTCCTACAATGAGCAGTTCTTC. The complete variable domain, with remaining parts taken from reference TRBV2 and TRBJ2-1, reads EPEVTQTPSHQVTQMGQEVILRCVPISNHLYFYWYRQILGQKVEFLVSFYNNEISEKSEIFDDQFSVERPDGSNFTLKIRSTKLEDSAMYFCASSEDSSYNEQFFGPGTRLTVL.